Listed below are T cell receptor beta chains from one sample, sequenced in a study of blood T cell repertoires in COVID-19. Sequencing used immunoSEQ multiplex PCR; TCRdb keeps in-frame clones, though not all of them. The sample records a few hundred thousand clones, 86% being singletons. The specimen sequenced was peripheral blood. The source of these receptors is a woman aged 50 to 60 with acute or convalescent COVID-19. CDR3s include the opening cysteine and the closing phenylalanine or tryptophan. The D gene is left open where the match is weak. The size entry is marked missing in some rows and otherwise reads once, few, many or a size class.

clone_size	v_call	d_call	j_call	cdr3_nt	cdr3_aa
NA	TRBV27	NA	TRBJ2-7	TGTGCCAGCAGTCCGCAGGGTTACGAGCAGTACTTC	CASSPQGYEQYF
NA	TRBV10-2	NA	TRBJ2-7	TGCGCCAGCAGTGCGGTCAGGGCCTCCTACGAGCAGTACTTC	CASSAVRASYEQYF
NA	TRBV9	NA	TRBJ1-6	TGTGCCAGCAGCGTTACAGGGCTTAATTCACCCCTCCACTTT	CASSVTGLNSPLHF
NA	TRBV18	TRBD1	TRBJ2-5	TGTGCCAGCTCATCCACGACAGGGGGCGAAGAGACCCAGTACTTC	CASSSTTGGEETQYF
NA	TRBV18	TRBD1	TRBJ1-6	TGTGCCAGCTCAATGACAGGGGGCAGGGCCTATTCACCCCTCCACTTT	CASSMTGGRAYSPLHF
few	TRBV5-1	NA	TRBJ1-5	TGCGCCAGCAGCTTGGTACCCCAGGCCGGCAATCAGCCCCAGCATTTT	CASSLVPQAGNQPQHF
NA	TRBV9	NA	TRBJ1-2	TGTGCCAGCAGCGTAGGTCTGGACACATCTAACTATGGCTACACCTTC	CASSVGLDTSNYGYTF
NA	TRBV9	TRBD1	TRBJ1-6	TGTGCCAGCAGCCCCCGTGTGACAGGGCTCGATTCACCCCTCCACTTT	CASSPRVTGLDSPLHF
once	TRBV4-3	TRBD1	TRBJ1-4	TGCGCCAGCAGCGCGGCCGGGACAGGCGATGAAAAACTGTTTTTT	CASSAAGTGDEKLFF
NA	TRBV19	TRBD2	TRBJ2-2	TGTGCCAGTAGTATCTCCGGGGGGGGCGCCGGGGAGCTGTTTTTT	CASSISGGGAGELFF
NA	TRBV7-6	NA	TRBJ2-2	TGTGCCAGCAGCTTTCACAGGGTTAACACCGGGGAGCTGTTTTTT	CASSFHRVNTGELFF